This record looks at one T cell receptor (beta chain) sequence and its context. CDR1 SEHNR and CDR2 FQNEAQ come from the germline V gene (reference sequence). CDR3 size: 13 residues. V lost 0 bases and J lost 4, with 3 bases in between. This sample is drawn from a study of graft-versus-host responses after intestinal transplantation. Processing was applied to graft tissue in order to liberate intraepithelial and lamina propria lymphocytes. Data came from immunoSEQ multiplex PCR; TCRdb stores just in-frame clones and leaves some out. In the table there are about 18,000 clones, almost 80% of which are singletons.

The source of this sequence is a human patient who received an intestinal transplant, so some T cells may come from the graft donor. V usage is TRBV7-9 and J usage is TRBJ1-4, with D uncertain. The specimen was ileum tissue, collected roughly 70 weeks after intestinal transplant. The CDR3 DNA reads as TGTGCCAGCAGCTTAGCGCTTAATGAAAAACTGTTTTTT. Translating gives CASSLALNEKLFF.